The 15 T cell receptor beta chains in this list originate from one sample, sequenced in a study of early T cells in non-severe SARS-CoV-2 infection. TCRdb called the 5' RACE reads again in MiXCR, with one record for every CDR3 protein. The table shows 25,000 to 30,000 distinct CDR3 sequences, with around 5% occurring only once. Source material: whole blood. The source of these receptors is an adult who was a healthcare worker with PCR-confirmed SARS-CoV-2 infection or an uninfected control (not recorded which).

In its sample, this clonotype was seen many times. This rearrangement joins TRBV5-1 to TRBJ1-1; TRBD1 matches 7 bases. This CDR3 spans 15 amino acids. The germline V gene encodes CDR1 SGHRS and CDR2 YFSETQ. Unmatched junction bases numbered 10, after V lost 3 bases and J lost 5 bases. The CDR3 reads CASSWEGAVRTEAFF. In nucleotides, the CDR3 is TGCGCCAGCAGCTGGGAGGGGGCGGTGCGGACTGAAGCTTTCTTT.

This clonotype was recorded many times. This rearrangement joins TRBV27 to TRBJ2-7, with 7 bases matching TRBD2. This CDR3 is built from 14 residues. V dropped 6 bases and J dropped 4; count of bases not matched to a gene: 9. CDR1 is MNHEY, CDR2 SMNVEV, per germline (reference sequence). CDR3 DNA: TGTGCCAGCAGCATGACTAGCATCCTGTACGAGCAGTACTTC. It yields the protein CASSMTSILYEQYF.

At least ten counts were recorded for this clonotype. The CDR3 DNA reads as TGTGCCAGCACCTCGACAGGGGACGGAGAGACCCAGTACTTC. It encodes CASTSTGDGETQYF. The rearrangement joins TRBV28 to TRBJ2-5, with 8 nucleotides matching TRBD1. The germline V gene encodes CDR1 MDHEN and CDR2 SYDVKM. Trimming removed 7 bases from V and 4 bases from J; junction bases left unmatched: 8. The CDR3 runs 14 residues.

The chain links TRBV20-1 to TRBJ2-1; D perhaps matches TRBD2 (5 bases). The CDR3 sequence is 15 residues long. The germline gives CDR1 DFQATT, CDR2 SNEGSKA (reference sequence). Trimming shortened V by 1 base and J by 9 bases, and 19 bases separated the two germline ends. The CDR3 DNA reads TGCAGTGCTAGAGTTCCGGGCGGGTGGATCAGTGAGCAGTTCTTC. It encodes CSARVPGGWISEQFF.

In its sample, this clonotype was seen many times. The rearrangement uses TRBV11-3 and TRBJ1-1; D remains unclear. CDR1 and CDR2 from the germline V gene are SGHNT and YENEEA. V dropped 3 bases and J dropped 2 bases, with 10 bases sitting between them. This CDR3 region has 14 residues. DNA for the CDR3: TGTGCCAGCAGCTTTTCTGCCACTAACACTGAAGCTTTCTTT. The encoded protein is CASSFSATNTEAFF.

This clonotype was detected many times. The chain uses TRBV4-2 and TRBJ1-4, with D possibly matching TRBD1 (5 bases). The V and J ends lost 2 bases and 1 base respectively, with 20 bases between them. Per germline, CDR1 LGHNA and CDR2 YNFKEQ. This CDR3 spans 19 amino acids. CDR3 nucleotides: TGTGCCAGCAGCCAATCCCGGGGGAGGATGCTACTAACTAATGAAAAACTGTTTTTT. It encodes CASSQSRGRMLLTNEKLFF.

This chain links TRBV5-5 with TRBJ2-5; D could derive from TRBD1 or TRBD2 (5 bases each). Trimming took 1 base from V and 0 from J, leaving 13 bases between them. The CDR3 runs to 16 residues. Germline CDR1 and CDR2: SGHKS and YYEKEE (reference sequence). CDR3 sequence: CASSLSPGADQETQYF. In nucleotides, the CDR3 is TGTGCCAGCAGCTTGTCACCCGGGGCTGACCAAGAGACCCAGTACTTC.

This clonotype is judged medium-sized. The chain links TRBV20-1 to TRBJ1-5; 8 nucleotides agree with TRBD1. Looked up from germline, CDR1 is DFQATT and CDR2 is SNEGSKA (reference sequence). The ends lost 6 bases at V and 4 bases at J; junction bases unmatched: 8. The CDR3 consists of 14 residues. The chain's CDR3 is CSALRTGRNQPQHF. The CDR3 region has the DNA TGCAGTGCCCTTCGGACAGGGCGGAATCAGCCCCAGCATTTT.

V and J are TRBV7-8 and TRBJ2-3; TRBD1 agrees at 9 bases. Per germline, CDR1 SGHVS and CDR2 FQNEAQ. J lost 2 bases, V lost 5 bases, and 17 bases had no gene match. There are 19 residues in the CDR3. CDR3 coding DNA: TGTGCCAGCAGCCCTACAGGGGGCAGCGGTACAACCAACACAGATACGCAGTATTTT. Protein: CASSPTGGSGTTNTDTQYF. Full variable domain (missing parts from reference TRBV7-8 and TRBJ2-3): GAGVSQSPRYKVAKRGQDVALRCDPISGHVSLFWYQQALGQGPEFLTYFQNEAQLDKSGLPSDRFFAERPEGSVSTLKIQRTQQEDSAVYLCASSPTGGSGTTNTDTQYFGPGTRLTVL.

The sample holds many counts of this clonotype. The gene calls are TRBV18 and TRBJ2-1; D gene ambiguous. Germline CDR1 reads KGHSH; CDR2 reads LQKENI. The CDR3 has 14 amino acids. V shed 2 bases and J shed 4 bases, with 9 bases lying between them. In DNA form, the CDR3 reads TGTGCCAGCTCACCAATGGCTAGTTACAATGAGCAGTTCTTC. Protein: CASSPMASYNEQFF.

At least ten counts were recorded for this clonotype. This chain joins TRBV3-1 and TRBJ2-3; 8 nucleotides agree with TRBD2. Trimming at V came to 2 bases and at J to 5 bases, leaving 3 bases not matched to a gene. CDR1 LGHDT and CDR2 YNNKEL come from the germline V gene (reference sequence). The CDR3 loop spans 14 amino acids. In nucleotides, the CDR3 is TGTGCCAGCAGCCAATTTCTAGCGGGAGATACGCAGTATTTT. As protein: CASSQFLAGDTQYF.

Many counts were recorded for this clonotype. This CDR3 reads CASRPLPSSYNEQFF. The DNA for the CDR3 is TGTGCCAGTCGGCCGCTACCTAGCTCCTACAATGAGCAGTTCTTC. V usage is TRBV19 and J usage is TRBJ2-1, with D unresolved. The CDR3 has 15 amino acids. The ends were cut back, 8 bases at V and 0 bases at J, with 14 bases in the middle. Looked up from germline, CDR1 is LNHDA and CDR2 is SQIVND (reference sequence).

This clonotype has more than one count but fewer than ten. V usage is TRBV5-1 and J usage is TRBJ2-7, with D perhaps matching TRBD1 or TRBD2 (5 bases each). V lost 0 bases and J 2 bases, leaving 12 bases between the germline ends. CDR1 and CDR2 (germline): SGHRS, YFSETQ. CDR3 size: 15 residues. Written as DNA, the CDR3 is TGCGCCAGCAGCTTGGTAGGGACGGATGCCTACGAGCAGTACTTC. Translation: CASSLVGTDAYEQYF.

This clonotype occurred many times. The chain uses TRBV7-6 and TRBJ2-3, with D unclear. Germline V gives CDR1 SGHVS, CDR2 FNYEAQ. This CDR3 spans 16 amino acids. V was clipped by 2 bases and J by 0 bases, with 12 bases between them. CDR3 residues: CASSLRGVPSTDTQYF. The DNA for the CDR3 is TGTGCCAGCAGCTTAAGAGGCGTTCCAAGCACAGATACGCAGTATTTT.

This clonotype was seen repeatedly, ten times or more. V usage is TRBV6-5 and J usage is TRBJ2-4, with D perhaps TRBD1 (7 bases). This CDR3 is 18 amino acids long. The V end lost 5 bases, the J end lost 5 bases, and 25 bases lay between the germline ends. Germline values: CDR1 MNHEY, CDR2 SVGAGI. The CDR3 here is CASSRYWHGAGTENIQYF. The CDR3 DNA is TGTGCCAGCAGTCGATATTGGCACGGCGCGGGGACAGAAAACATTCAGTACTTC.